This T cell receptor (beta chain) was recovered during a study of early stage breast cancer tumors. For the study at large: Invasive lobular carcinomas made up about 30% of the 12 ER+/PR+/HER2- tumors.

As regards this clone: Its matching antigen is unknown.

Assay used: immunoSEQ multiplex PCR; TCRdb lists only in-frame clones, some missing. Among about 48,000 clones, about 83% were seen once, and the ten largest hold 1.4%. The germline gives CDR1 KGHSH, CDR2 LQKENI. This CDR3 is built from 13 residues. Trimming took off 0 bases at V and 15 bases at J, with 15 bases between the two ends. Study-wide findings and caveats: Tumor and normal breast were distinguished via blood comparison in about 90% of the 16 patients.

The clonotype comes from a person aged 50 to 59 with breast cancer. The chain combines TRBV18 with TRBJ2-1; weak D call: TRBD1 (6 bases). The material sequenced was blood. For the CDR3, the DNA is TGTGCCAGCTCACCACCGTCAGGGGCCCCGAGGTTCTTC. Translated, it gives CASSPPSGAPRFF.